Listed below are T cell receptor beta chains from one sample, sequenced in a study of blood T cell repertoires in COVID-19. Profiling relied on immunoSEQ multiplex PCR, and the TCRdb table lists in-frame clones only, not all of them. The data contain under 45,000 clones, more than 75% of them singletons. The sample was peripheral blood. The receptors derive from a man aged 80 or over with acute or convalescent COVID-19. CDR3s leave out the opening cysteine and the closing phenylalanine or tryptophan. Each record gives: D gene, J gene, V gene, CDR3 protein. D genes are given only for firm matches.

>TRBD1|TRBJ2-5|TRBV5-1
ASSSVGTGQETQY
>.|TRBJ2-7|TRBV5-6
ASSLGGVTYEQY
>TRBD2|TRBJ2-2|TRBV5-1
ASSQRLAGGPGELF
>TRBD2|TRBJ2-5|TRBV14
ASSPRLAGKETQY
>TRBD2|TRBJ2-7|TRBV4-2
ASSQNGGKDSGVPGQY
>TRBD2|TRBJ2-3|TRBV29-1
SVYSAGGPDTQY
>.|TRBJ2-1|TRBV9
ASSVGTATYNEQF
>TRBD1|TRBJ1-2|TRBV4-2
ASSHRGQGQGYT
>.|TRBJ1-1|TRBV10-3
AISEWGGVMNTEAF
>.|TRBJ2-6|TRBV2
ASSPGSGANVLT
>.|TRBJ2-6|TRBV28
ASSDSFGANVLT
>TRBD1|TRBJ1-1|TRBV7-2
ASSLTGGARNTEAF
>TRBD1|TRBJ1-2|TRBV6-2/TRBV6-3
ASSPWDREDNGYT
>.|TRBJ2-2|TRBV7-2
ASSLDGGTGELF
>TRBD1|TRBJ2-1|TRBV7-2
ASSLEARGRGLSEQF
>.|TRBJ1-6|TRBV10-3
AISVDRSGSPLH
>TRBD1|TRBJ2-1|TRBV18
ASSRTGAGGENEQF
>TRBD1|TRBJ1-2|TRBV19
ASSPGTGAPSNYGYT
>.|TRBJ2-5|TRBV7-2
ASSLARVEQETQY
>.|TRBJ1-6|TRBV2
ASRRDSPLH
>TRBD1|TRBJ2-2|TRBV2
ASSLTGPVAGELF
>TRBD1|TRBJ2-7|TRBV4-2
ASSLEGGDRSYEQY
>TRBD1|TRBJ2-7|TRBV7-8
ASRLGQGRGRGFYEQY
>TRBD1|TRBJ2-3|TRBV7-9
ASRLAGTGSTDTQY
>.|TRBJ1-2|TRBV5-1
ASSLGGTGTGRGYT
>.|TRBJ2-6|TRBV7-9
ASSLRNSQSFGANVLT
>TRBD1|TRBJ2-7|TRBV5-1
ASSAGTGVNYEQY
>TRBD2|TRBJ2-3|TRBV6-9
ASSQRTSGSIFTHTQY
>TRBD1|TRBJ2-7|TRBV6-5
ASSSPGQGKYEQY
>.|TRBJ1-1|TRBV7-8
ASSPSGGWNTEAF
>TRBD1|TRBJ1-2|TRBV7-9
ASSLSPVTGGHGYT
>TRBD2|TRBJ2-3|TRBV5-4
ASSLEGPLAGRTDTQY
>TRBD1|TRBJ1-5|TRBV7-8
ASSSPQQDRVRNQPQH
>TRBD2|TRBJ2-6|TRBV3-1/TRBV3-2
ASSVSMGGGSGANVLT
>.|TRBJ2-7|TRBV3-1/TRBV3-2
ASSLGRGYEQY
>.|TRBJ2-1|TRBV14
ASSLPRPWSLGSYNEQF
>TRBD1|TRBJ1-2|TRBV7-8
ASSLGGQTGGYT
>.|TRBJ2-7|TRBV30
AWIWGEAAGEQY
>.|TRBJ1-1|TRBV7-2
ASSLARDAAST
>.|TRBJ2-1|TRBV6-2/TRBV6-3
ASSYSGAPGLRAAYNEQF
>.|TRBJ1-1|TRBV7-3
ASSLTGGTEAF
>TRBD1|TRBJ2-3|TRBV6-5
ASSQDRGGTDTQY
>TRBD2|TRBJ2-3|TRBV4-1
ASSQGRWGGGDTQY
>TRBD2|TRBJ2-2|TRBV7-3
ASSSGTSGIDTGELF
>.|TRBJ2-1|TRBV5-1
ASSLGRVNEQF